Following are 30 T cell receptor beta chains from one sample sequenced in a study of PD-L1 blockade in urothelial cancer. TCRdb's copy holds only in-frame clones and misses some; the assay was immunoSEQ multiplex PCR. Among about 42,000 clones, around 84% were seen once, and the ten largest hold 2.5% to 3%. The sequencing used PBMCs, collected around atezolizumab (anti-PD-L1) treatment. The receptors come from a man in his 70s with urothelial cancer.

The V and J genes are TRBV2 and TRBJ1-5; D not resolved. The ends were cut back, 7 bases at V and 4 bases at J, with 17 bases in the middle. Germline CDR1 is SNHLY and CDR2 is FYNNEI. This CDR3 spans 15 amino acids. The CDR3 sequence: CASTSRDTSNQPQHF. The CDR3 DNA sequence: TGTGCCAGCACAAGTCGAGACACGAGTAATCAGCCCCAGCATTTT.

This clone was found a few times. This rearrangement joins TRBV12-5 to TRBJ1-2; 9 bases agree with TRBD1. The CDR3 has 16 amino acids. CDR1 and CDR2 from the germline V gene are LGHNT and FRNRAP. J lost 4 bases, V lost 1 base, and 7 bases had no gene match. Written as DNA, the CDR3 is TGTGCTAGTGGTTTGGACCCGGGACAGGGTGGCTATGGCTACACCTTC. As protein: CASGLDPGQGGYGYTF.

This clone turned up a few times. In DNA, the CDR3 is TGTGCCAGCAGCTTTCAGGGGGCGAGCACTGAAGCTTTCTTT. The encoded protein is CASSFQGASTEAFF. V is TRBV11-1 and J is TRBJ1-1, with 8 bases matching TRBD1. There are 14 residues in the CDR3. CDR1 is SGHAT, CDR2 FQDESV, per germline (reference sequence). With 3 bases clipped from V and 4 bases from J, the junction kept 4 bases outside the gene matches.

CDR3 nucleotides: TGTGCCAGCAGCCGACTGACAGGGATCCTCGTCGAGGAGACCCAGTACTTC. Translation gives CASSRLTGILVEETQYF. The chain joins TRBV5-6 to TRBJ2-5; 7 bases map to TRBD1. In germline, CDR1 is SGHDT, CDR2 YYEEEE. The J segment lost 5 bases and the V segment lost 4 bases, leaving 17 bases of the junction unmatched. The CDR3 runs 17 residues.

V usage is TRBV18 and J usage is TRBJ2-1, with TRBD2 as a possible D gene (5 bases). CDR3 length equals 16 residues. Germline V CDR1 and CDR2: KGHSH, LQKENI. The V gene lost 2 bases and the J gene lost 4 bases, with 15 bases spanning the gap. The CDR3 nucleotides read TGTGCCAGCTCACCAATGGCTAGCACCCTATACAATGAGCAGTTCTTC. This encodes CASSPMASTLYNEQFF. The full variable domain, with the rest looked up from reference TRBV18 and TRBJ2-1, is NAGVMQNPRHLVRRRGQEARLRCSPMKGHSHVYWYRQLPEEGLKFMVYLQKENIIDESGMPKERFSAEFPKEGPSILRIQQVVRGDSAAYFCASSPMASTLYNEQFFGPGTRLTVL.

This clone was seen a few times. The rearrangement uses TRBV27 and TRBJ1-2, with 10 bases fitting TRBD1. Germline lookup yields CDR1 MNHEY and CDR2 SMNVEV (reference sequence). The CDR3 loop spans 14 amino acids. Germline trimming cut 5 bases from V and 8 bases from J; bases unmatched to any gene: 8. CDR3 loop: CASSARGTGEGYTF. Here the CDR3 DNA reads TGTGCCAGCAGTGCACGAGGGACAGGGGAAGGCTACACCTTC.

The rearrangement joins TRBV5-4 to TRBJ2-5; tentatively, D is TRBD2 (6 bases). With 4 bases removed from V and 7 bases from J, the gap between germline ends came to 20 bases. Germline V CDR1 and CDR2: SGHNT, YYREEE (reference sequence). The length of the CDR3 is 15 residues. The CDR3 loop reads CASSTGTGEWGTQYF. The CDR3 DNA follows: TGTGCCAGCAGCACCGGGACTGGAGAGTGGGGGACCCAGTACTTC.

The table lists this clone with a few counts. The rearrangement links TRBV2 to TRBJ2-5; 11 positions agree with TRBD2. Per the germline V gene, CDR1 is SNHLY and CDR2 is FYNNEI. This CDR3 region has 16 residues. Trimming cost V 7 bases and J 9 bases; bases outside gene matches: 16. CDR3 DNA sequence: TGTGCCAGCACCGAGACTAGCGGGACTCTGGGGGAGGCCCAGTACTTC. Its translation: CASTETSGTLGEAQYF.

J is TRBJ2-7 and V is TRBV11-1; D ambiguous. CDR1 and CDR2 (germline): SGHAT, FQDESV (reference sequence). The V gene lost 5 bases and the J gene lost 0 bases, with 8 bases spanning the gap. CDR3 length: 13 amino acids. The CDR3 here is CASSPRSSYEQYF. The CDR3 nucleotides are TGTGCCAGCAGCCCCCGGAGCTCCTACGAGCAGTACTTC.

This sequence joins TRBV5-1 and TRBJ2-1, with TRBD1 matching over 8 bases. CDR3 length: 18 amino acids. V was clipped by 4 bases and J by 15 bases; unmatched bases: 27. Germline CDR1 is SGHRS and CDR2 is YFSETQ. CDR3 bases: TGCGCCAGCAGCCAGTCCCCGGTAGGGGACAGGTTCGTTCTCTCGGCGTTCTTC. This translates into CASSQSPVGDRFVLSAFF.

The chain combines TRBV6-1 with TRBJ2-3, with 11 nucleotides matching TRBD2. Germline CDR1 is MNHNS and CDR2 is SASEGT. V lost 6 bases to trimming and J lost 0 bases; unmatched junction nucleotides: 2. The CDR3 runs 15 residues. The CDR3 region has the DNA TGTGCCAGCAGCCCTAGCGGGAGGAGCACAGATACGCAGTATTTT. Translating it yields CASSPSGRSTDTQYF.

The rearrangement links TRBV23-1 to TRBJ2-5; D is possibly TRBD1 (6 bases). TRBV23-1 qualifies as an ORF whose function is uncertain. V gave up 4 bases and J gave up 1 base, with 19 bases separating them. The CDR3 loop spans 17 amino acids. CDR3 nucleotide sequence: TGCGCCAGCAGTCCCGGGACATGCGGCGAAGGCCAAGAGACCCAGTACTTC. The encoded protein is CASSPGTCGEGQETQYF.

The rearrangement uses TRBV5-6 and TRBJ1-2; D possibly corresponds to TRBD1 (6 bases). The CDR3 loop spans 13 amino acids. V was cut by 1 base and J by 7 bases, with 11 bases left in between. Per germline, CDR1 SGHDT and CDR2 YYEEEE. The CDR3 sequence: CASSLRGFAGYTF. CDR3 sequence (DNA): TGTGCCAGCAGCTTGAGGGGGTTTGCTGGCTACACCTTC. Looking up the rest from reference TRBV5-6 and TRBJ1-2 gives the full variable domain: DAGVTQSPTHLIKTRGQQVTLRCSPKSGHDTVSWYQQALGQGPQFIFQYYEEEERQRGNFPDRFSGHQFPNYSSELNVNALLLGDSALYLCASSLRGFAGYTFGSGTRLTVV.

This chain connects TRBV6-5 to TRBJ2-2, with 12 bases lining up with TRBD2. This CDR3 is 16 amino acids long. In germline, CDR1 is MNHEY, CDR2 SVGAGI. After removal of 2 bases from V and 7 bases from J, the junction contained 5 bases not matched to a gene. CDR3 sequence (DNA): TGTGCCAGCAGTTACGAGACTAGCGGGAGAGGCGGGGAGCTGTTTTTT. Translated, it gives CASSYETSGRGGELFF.

The V gene is TRBV19, the J gene TRBJ1-2; a weak D match, TRBD1 (6 bases). Germline V CDR1 and CDR2: LNHDA, SQIVND (reference sequence). The CDR3 spans 12 residues. The germline V and J ends were trimmed by 3 bases and 8 bases, with 10 bases remaining between them. CDR3 residues: CASSIQGTGYTF. The CDR3 nucleotides read TGTGCCAGTAGTATCCAGGGGACGGGCTACACCTTC.

The chain couples TRBV28 to TRBJ2-7, with TRBD2 identical over 15 bases. CDR1 MDHEN and CDR2 SYDVKM come from the germline V gene. V shed 3 bases, J shed 4 bases, and the junction held 10 bases outside the gene matches. The CDR3 is made up of 18 amino acids. CDR3 DNA sequence: TGTGCCAGCAGTTTTGCCGGACTAGCGGGAGGGTTAGCGTACGAGCAGTACTTC. It codes for CASSFAGLAGGLAYEQYF.

The CDR3 region has the DNA TGTGCCAGCAGCTCCCCAAGACAGGAGGTTGACACTGAAGCTTTCTTT. Translation: CASSSPRQEVDTEAFF. This sequence joins TRBV7-2 and TRBJ1-1; possible D gene TRBD1, 6 bases. The CDR3 is 16 residues long. V was pared by 4 bases and J by 3 bases, with 18 bases between. Germline V CDR1 and CDR2: SGHTA, FQGNSA.

The chain carries TRBV6-6 and TRBJ1-1, with 10 bases matching TRBD1. Germline V CDR1 and CDR2: MNHNY, SVGAGI (reference sequence). The length of the CDR3 is 15 residues. With 5 bases clipped from V and 2 bases from J, the junction kept 5 bases outside the gene matches. The CDR3 DNA follows: TGTGCCAGCAGTCCCAGGGACAGGGGTAACACTGAAGCTTTCTTT. Its translation: CASSPRDRGNTEAFF.

V gene TRBV5-1 combines with J gene TRBJ2-7; D perhaps matches TRBD1 (6 bases). V was pared by 0 bases and J by 5 bases, with 15 bases between. Germline V lookup: CDR1 SGHRS, CDR2 YFSETQ. This CDR3 contains 15 residues. This CDR3 reads CASSLGLTGLNEQYF. For the CDR3, the DNA is TGCGCCAGCAGCTTGGGCCTTACAGGGTTGAACGAGCAGTACTTC.

The CDR3 nucleotides read TGTGCCAGCAGCTGGTATAGCGGGAGGGCAGATACGCAGTATTTT. Protein sequence: CASSWYSGRADTQYF. The genes are TRBV7-9 and TRBJ2-3; 11 bases map to TRBD2. CDR3 length: 15 residues. Germline CDR1 SEHNR, CDR2 FQNEAQ (reference sequence). The junction had 4 bases not matched to a gene; V was cut back by 4 bases and J by 4 bases.

The V gene is TRBV6-5, the J gene TRBJ2-7; a weak D match, TRBD2 (5 bases). Trimming took 2 bases from V and 5 from J, leaving 13 bases between them. The CDR3 contains 14 residues. Germline V gene lookup returns CDR1 MNHEY and CDR2 SVGAGI. In DNA form, the CDR3 reads TGTGCCAGCAGTTACCATGGCGGAGGTGACGAGCAGTACTTC. This codes for CASSYHGGGDEQYF.

To note about this clone: This CDR3 is also generated by other DNA sequences in the sample. In nucleotides, the CDR3 is TGTGCCAGTAGCACCACACTAGGGAGGGGGACCCAGTACTTC. The encoded protein is CASSTTLGRGTQYF. The gene calls are TRBV19 and TRBJ2-5; 7 bases map to TRBD2. The CDR3 contains 14 residues. CDR1 and CDR2 from the germline V gene are LNHDA and SQIVND (reference sequence). The ends lost 6 bases at V and 7 bases at J; junction bases unmatched: 11.

The genes are TRBV4-3 and TRBJ1-1; 7 nucleotides match TRBD1. Trimming cost V 3 bases and J 5 bases; bases outside gene matches: 6. The CDR3 length is 14 residues. In germline, CDR1 is LGHNA, CDR2 YSLEER. CDR3 nucleotides: TGCGCCAGCAGCCAGGTAAGGGGGCGGACTGAAGCTTTCTTT. Protein: CASSQVRGRTEAFF.

The chain links TRBV9 to TRBJ1-1; 8 bases line up with TRBD1. Trimming took 2 bases from V and 3 from J; bases not matched to a gene: 6. CDR1 is SGDLS and CDR2 is YYNGEE in the germline V gene. The CDR3 consists of 15 residues. Here the CDR3 reads CASSVSTGEDTEAFF. DNA for the CDR3: TGTGCCAGCAGCGTCTCGACAGGGGAGGACACTGAAGCTTTCTTT.

This sequence joins TRBV5-6 and TRBJ2-7; perhaps TRBD1 as D (6 bases). Trimming removed 2 bases from V and 0 bases from J, with 9 bases in between. Germline V gene sequence: CDR1 SGHDT, CDR2 YYEEEE. This CDR3 comprises 14 residues. This CDR3 is CASSFRDISYEQYF. CDR3 nucleotide sequence: TGTGCCAGCAGCTTCCGGGACATCTCCTACGAGCAGTACTTC.

The V call is TRBV4-3, the J call TRBJ1-1; D is unresolved. V was shortened by 1 base and J by 0 bases, with 9 bases between the two germline ends. The germline gives CDR1 LGHNA, CDR2 YSLEER. The CDR3 runs 15 residues. The CDR3 loop reads CASSQAIQMNTEAFF. CDR3 nucleotides: TGCGCCAGCAGCCAAGCAATTCAGATGAACACTGAAGCTTTCTTT.

The sample holds one count of this clone. The chain links TRBV4-2 to TRBJ2-7, with 14 bases lining up with TRBD2. Germline V gene sequence: CDR1 LGHNA, CDR2 YNFKEQ. V shed 2 bases, J shed 6 bases, and the junction held 6 bases outside the gene matches. The CDR3 sequence is 16 residues long. The chain's CDR3 is CASSQRTSGRSGEQYF. For the CDR3, the DNA is TGTGCCAGCAGCCAAAGGACTAGCGGGAGGTCTGGCGAGCAGTACTTC.

The V and J genes are TRBV4-3 and TRBJ2-1; 9 bases match TRBD2. With 4 bases clipped from V and 2 bases from J, the junction kept 6 bases outside the gene matches. The CDR3 is 16 amino acids. Germline assignment: CDR1 LGHNA and CDR2 YSLEER. The chain's CDR3 is CASSPSRLAAYNEQFF. The DNA of the CDR3 is TGCGCCAGCAGCCCCTCCCGACTAGCGGCCTACAATGAGCAGTTCTTC.

V is TRBV14 and J is TRBJ1-2; tentatively, D is TRBD1 (5 bases). Between the trimmed V and J ends, which lost 6 bases and 5 bases, there was a span of 19 bases. There are 15 residues in the CDR3. CDR1 is SGHDN and CDR2 is FVKESK in the germline V gene. The CDR3 loop reads CASSQLRGWLYGYTF. DNA for the CDR3: TGTGCCAGCAGTCAACTTAGGGGATGGTTGTATGGCTACACCTTC.

The chain's CDR3 is CASTGGGLAGVSNEQFF. For the CDR3, the DNA is TGTGCCAGCACGGGCGGGGGACTAGCGGGAGTAAGCAATGAGCAGTTCTTC. This chain joins TRBV11-2 and TRBJ2-1, with 14 bases aligning to TRBD2. V trimming: 7 bases; J trimming: 6 bases; junction bases outside the gene matches: 11. The CDR3 totals 17 residues. The germline gives CDR1 SGHAT, CDR2 FQNNGV.